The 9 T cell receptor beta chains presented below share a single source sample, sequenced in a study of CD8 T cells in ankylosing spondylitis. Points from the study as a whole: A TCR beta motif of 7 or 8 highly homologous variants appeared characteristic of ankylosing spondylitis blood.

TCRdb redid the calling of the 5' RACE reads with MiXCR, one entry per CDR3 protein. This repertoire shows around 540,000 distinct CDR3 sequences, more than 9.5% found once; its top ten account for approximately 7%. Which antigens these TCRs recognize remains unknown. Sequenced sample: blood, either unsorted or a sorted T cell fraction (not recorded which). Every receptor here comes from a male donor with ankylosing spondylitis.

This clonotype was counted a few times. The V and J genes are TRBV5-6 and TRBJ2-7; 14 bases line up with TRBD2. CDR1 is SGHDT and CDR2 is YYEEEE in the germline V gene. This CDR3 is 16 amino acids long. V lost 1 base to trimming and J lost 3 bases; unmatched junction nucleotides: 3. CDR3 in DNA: TGTGCCAGCAGCTTGAGCGGGACTAGCGGGAGCTACGAGCAGTACGTC. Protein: CASSLSGTSGSYEQYV.

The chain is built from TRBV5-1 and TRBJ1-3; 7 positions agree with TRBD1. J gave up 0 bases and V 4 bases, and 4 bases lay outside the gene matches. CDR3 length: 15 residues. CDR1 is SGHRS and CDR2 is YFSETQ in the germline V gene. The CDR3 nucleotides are TGCGCCAGCAGCAGCCGGGACAGCTCTGGAAACACCATATATTTT. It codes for CASSSRDSSGNTIYF.

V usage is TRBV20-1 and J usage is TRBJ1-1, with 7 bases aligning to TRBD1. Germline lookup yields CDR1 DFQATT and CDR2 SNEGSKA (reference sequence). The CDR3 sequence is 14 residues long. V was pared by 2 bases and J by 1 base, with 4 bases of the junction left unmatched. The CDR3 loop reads CSARLTGRNTEAFF. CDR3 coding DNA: TGCAGTGCTAGATTGACAGGGAGGAACACTGAAGCTTTCTTT.

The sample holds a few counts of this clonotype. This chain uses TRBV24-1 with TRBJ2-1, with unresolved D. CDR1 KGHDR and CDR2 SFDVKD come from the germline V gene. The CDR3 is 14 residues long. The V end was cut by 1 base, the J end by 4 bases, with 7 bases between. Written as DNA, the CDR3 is TGTGCCACCAGTGATTTAACACCATACAATGAGCAGTTCTTC. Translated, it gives CATSDLTPYNEQFF.

The CDR3: CASSPPGPTPQYF. The DNA for the CDR3 is TGTGCCAGCAGTCCACCGGGGCCAACCCCCCAGTACTTC. The chain carries TRBV11-2 and TRBJ2-5; either TRBD1 or TRBD2 may fit D (5 bases each). Per germline, CDR1 SGHAT and CDR2 FQNNGV. The CDR3 spans 13 residues. The germline V and J ends were trimmed by 6 bases and 9 bases, with 17 bases remaining between them.

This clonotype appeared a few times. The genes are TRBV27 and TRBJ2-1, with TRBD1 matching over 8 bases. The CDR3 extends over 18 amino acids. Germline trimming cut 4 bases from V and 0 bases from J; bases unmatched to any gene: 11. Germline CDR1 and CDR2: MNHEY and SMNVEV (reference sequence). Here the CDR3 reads CASSSLTGQASSYNEQFF. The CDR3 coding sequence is TGTGCCAGCAGTTCACTCACGGGACAGGCGAGCTCCTACAATGAGCAGTTCTTC.

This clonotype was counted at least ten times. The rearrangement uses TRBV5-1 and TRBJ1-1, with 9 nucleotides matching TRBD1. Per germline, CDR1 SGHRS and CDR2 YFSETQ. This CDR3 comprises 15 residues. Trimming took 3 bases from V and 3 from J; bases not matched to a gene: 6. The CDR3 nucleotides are TGCGCCAGCAGCTCACAGGGGGCGTCGGACACTGAAGCTTTCTTT. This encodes CASSSQGASDTEAFF.

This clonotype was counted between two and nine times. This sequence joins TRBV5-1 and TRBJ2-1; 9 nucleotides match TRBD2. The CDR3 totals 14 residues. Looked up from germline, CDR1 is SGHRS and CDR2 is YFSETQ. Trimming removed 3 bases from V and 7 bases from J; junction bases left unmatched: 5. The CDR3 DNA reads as TGCGCCAGCAGCTCGCTAGCGGGAATGAATGAGCAGTTCTTC. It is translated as CASSSLAGMNEQFF.

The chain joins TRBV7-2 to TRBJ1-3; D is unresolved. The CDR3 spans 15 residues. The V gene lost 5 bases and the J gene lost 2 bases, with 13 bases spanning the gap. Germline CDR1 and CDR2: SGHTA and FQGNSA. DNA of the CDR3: TGTGCCAGCAGCAACTTCCCGCCGGCTGGAAACACCATATATTTT. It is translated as CASSNFPPAGNTIYF.